Listed here are 7 T cell receptor beta chains from one sample, sequenced in a study of tumor-infiltrating lymphocytes in primary liver carcinoma. Total RNA and DNA came together from approximately 20-30 mg of bulk tissue without cell sorting. Using a constant-region primer together with ProtoScript II reverse transcriptase, TCR beta cDNA was made from 500 ng of total RNA. Libraries of TCR beta came from three nested multiplex PCR rounds with slightly modified ARM-PCR. The two initial PCR rounds, nine to eleven cycles each, used TRBV1-TRBV30 forward and C-beta reverse primers. TCRdb passed the multiplex PCR reads through MiXCR, listing each CDR3 protein once. Of about 70,000 distinct CDR3 sequences in the sample, 55% to 75% were seen once. Sequences were obtained from liver tumor tissue from sampling region 4. Subset described: tumor region T4, right-lateral pole. The receptors stem from a man aged 35-49 years with primary liver carcinoma and hepatitis B virus infection.

This clonotype occurred a few times. A read error may explain this, as a much larger clone is one base away. The chain employs TRBV6-1 and TRBJ2-7; D is perhaps TRBD1 (6 bases). CDR1 and CDR2 from the germline V gene are MNHNS and SASEGT. The CDR3 extends over 13 amino acids. The DNA of the CDR3 is TGTGCCAGCGCCAGAAATGGACAGTACGAGCAGTGCTTC. Translated: CASARNGQYEQCF.

Details on this clonotype: The conserved final phenylalanine or tryptophan is absent from the CDR3, which likely points to a read error. The V and J genes are TRBV12-3 or TRBV12-4 and TRBJ2-7, with TRBD1 matching 7 bases. CDR3 length equals 13 residues. Here the CDR3 reads CTSRLGQSYKQYS. The CDR3 nucleotides read TGTACCAGCAGACTGGGACAGTCCTACAAGCAGTACTCC.

To note about this clonotype: Mismatch with germline at one junction end may stem from a read error. V usage is TRBV7-9 and J usage is TRBJ2-1, with 7 positions matching TRBD1. Germline assignment: CDR1 SEHNR and CDR2 FQNEAQ (reference sequence). CDR3 size: 14 residues. The CDR3 here is CTSSLNTGENEQFF. In DNA, the CDR3 is TGTACCAGCAGCTTAAATACAGGGGAAAATGAGCAGTTCTTT.

Regarding this clonotype: One base away lies a much larger clone, so this may be a sequencing read error. V is TRBV7-9 and J is TRBJ2-3, with a weak D call TRBD2 (5 bases). Per germline, CDR1 SEHNR and CDR2 FQNEAQ (reference sequence). This CDR3 is built from 16 residues. The CDR3 coding sequence is TGTGCCGGCAGCTCGAACTCGGGGTGGGGCACAGATACGCAGTATTTT. This gives the protein CAGSSNSGWGTDTQYF.

This clonotype was recorded at least ten times. This chain connects TRBV10-3 to TRBJ1-1; D uncertain. The germline CDR1 and CDR2 sequences are ENHRY and SYGVKD. Trimming cost V 5 bases and J 0 bases, with 10 bases left between them. The CDR3 is made up of 14 amino acids. The CDR3 nucleotides are TGTGCCATCAGTTCGGACGGATTGAACACTGAAGCTTTCTTT. It translates to CAISSDGLNTEAFF.

As for this clonotype: One junction end does not reproduce the germline sequence, and a read error may be involved. This rearrangement joins TRBV11-2 to TRBJ2-3; maybe TRBD2 (6 bases). Germline V CDR1 and CDR2: SGHAT, FQNNGV. The CDR3 length is 16 residues. The DNA of the CDR3 is TGTGCCAGCAGCCCCCCGAGTAGCGGCAGTACAGATACGCGGTATTTT. Its protein is CASSPPSSGSTDTRYF. Using reference TRBV11-2 and TRBJ2-3 for the parts outside the CDR3, the full variable domain is EAGVAQSPRYKIIEKRQSVAFWCNPISGHATLYWYQQILGQGPKLLIQFQNNGVVDDSQLPKDRFSAERLKGVDSTLKIQPAKLEDSAVYLCASSPPSSGSTDTRYFGPGTRLTVL.

Remarks on this clonotype: Because the CDR3 is missing its conserved closing phenylalanine or tryptophan, this is likely a read error. This chain joins TRBV7-9 and TRBJ2-1; TRBD2 might be the D (5 bases). Germline assignment: CDR1 SEHNR and CDR2 FQNEAQ (reference sequence). Trimming cost V 8 bases and J 8 bases, with 13 bases left between them. The CDR3 has 12 amino acids. CDR3 in DNA: TGTGCCAGCGGAAGCGGACGTCATGAGCAGTTCATC. This gives the protein CASGSGRHEQFI.